This T cell receptor (beta chain) was observed in a study of T cell repertoires in cytomegalovirus infection. Study-wide context: TCR beta signatures that were public indicated CMV infection and matching HLA type. Study observations and caveats: There were carriers of CMV plus the relevant HLA, and cumulative public TCR beta family frequency identified them. Predominance within the ex vivo response was attributable to HLA-C-restricted CMV-specific TCR beta clonotypes.

TCRdb reprocessed the reads with MiXCR, giving one entry per CDR3 protein. Of 740,000 or so distinct CDR3 sequences listed, 35% were seen once; the top ten hold around 2.6%. As concerns this clonotype: The antigen is not known.

Germline CDR1 reads SGHTA; CDR2 reads FQGNSA. CDR3 size: 13 residues. Trimming cost V 5 bases and J 2 bases, with 9 bases left between them. Sequencing was carried out using PBMCs. The receptor comes from a human donor in good health (CMV status not recorded). Some clones in this sample may be carry-over from other donors' samples. The chain uses TRBV7-2 and TRBJ1-2; possible D gene TRBD1, 5 bases. In nucleotides, the CDR3 is TGTGCCAGCAGCGTACACAGGAACTATGGCTACACCTTC. It codes for CASSVHRNYGYTF.